The 18 T cell receptor beta chains in this list originate from one sample, sequenced in a study of T cells in Graves' hyperthyroidism and ophthalmopathy. TCR beta CDR3 sequences were amplified from RNA transcripts. TCR CDR3 regions were first amplified by RT-PCR with HTBI primers. TCRdb reprocessed the multiplex PCR reads with MiXCR, giving one entry per CDR3 protein. The repertoire includes 500,000 to 600,000 distinct CDR3 sequences, approximately 15% of them detected once, and roughly 18% sits in the top ten. Sequenced material: blood. These receptors originate from a woman in her late teens or twenties with Graves' hyperthyroidism.

The CDR3 DNA reads as TGCAGTGCTAGAGATCTGGAGGGGACGGGGACCCAGTACTTC. Encoded protein: CSARDLEGTGTQYF. The genes are TRBV20-1 and TRBJ2-5, with D tentatively TRBD2 (6 bases). V lost 0 bases and J lost 7, with 15 bases in between. The CDR3 spans 14 residues. Per the germline V gene, CDR1 is DFQATT and CDR2 is SNEGSKA (reference sequence).

There are many counts of this clonotype. The chain carries TRBV12-3 or TRBV12-4 and TRBJ2-7, with TRBD1 matching 8 bases. Trimming removed 0 bases from V and 9 bases from J; junction bases left unmatched: 1. This CDR3 comprises 12 residues. The CDR3, as DNA: TGTGCCAGCAGTTTAGCGGACAGGGTGCAGTACTTC. Translating gives CASSLADRVQYF.

As concerns this clonotype: A single base separates this from a much larger clone, so it may be a read error. The chain is built from TRBV7-2 and TRBJ2-1; 8 bases map to TRBD1. CDR3 length equals 15 residues. Germline values: CDR1 SGHTA, CDR2 FQGNSA. The CDR3 DNA reads TGTGCCGGCAGCTTTGCGTCAGGGGGCATCAATGAGCAGTTCTTC. Translated: CAGSFASGGINEQFF.

This clonotype showed up just a few times. CDR3 region: CASSLGQNNYGYTF. The CDR3 coding sequence is TGCGCCAGCAGCCTCGGACAGAATAACTATGGCTACACCTTC. The chain uses TRBV4-1 and TRBJ1-2, with a weak D call TRBD1 (6 bases). CDR3 size: 14 residues. Looked up from germline, CDR1 is MGHRA and CDR2 is YSYEKL. V lost 4 bases and J 1 base, leaving 10 bases between the germline ends.

This chain joins TRBV9 and TRBJ2-7; D assignment may be TRBD1 or TRBD2 (5 bases each). Germline CDR1 is SGDLS and CDR2 is YYNGEE. V lost 4 bases and J lost 7, with 12 bases in between. This CDR3 comprises 12 residues. The CDR3 region is CASSPSWGEQYF. CDR3 coding DNA: TGTGCCAGCAGCCCCTCGTGGGGGGAGCAGTACTTC.

This clonotype showed up just a few times. This sequence joins TRBV6-5 and TRBJ2-7, with TRBD1 as a possible D gene (6 bases). V was pared by 4 bases and J by 5 bases, with 21 bases between. Germline CDR1 is MNHEY and CDR2 is SVGAGI. CDR3 size: 16 residues. As DNA, the CDR3 is TGTGCCAGCAGTTCCGACCGGGCCCAGGGGACCAACGAGCAGTACTTC. The encoded protein is CASSSDRAQGTNEQYF.

This clonotype showed up just a few times. This chain uses TRBV19 with TRBJ2-1, with TRBD2 matching over 7 bases. Losses at the gene ends were 3 bases for V and 0 bases for J; bases not matched to a gene: 26. CDR3 size: 23 residues. CDR1 is LNHDA and CDR2 is SQIVND in the germline V gene (reference sequence). The CDR3 DNA is TGTGCCAGTAGTATTGGGCGGGGGTCTAGAGCGTGGCAGGGTGAGAGCTCCTACAATGAGCAGTTCTTC. Translation: CASSIGRGSRAWQGESSYNEQFF.

The chain has TRBV6-1 and TRBJ1-3; D not resolved. Trimming left V 7 bases short and J 4 bases short, with 14 bases between. Germline-derived CDR1 and CDR2 are MNHNS and SASEGT. The CDR3 is 14 residues long. CDR3 nucleotide sequence: TGTGCCAGCATGAAGACCCTAATAGGAAACACCATATATTTT. This gives the protein CASMKTLIGNTIYF.

In its sample, this clonotype was seen a few times. V and J are TRBV12-3 or TRBV12-4 and TRBJ1-2; D remains unclear. The CDR3 loop spans 14 amino acids. V shed 6 bases and J shed 7 bases, with 18 bases lying between them. The CDR3 sequence is CASRKSKRAGGYTF. The CDR3 bases are TGTGCCAGCAGAAAATCAAAAAGGGCGGGTGGCTACACCTTC.

The chain has TRBV25-1 and TRBJ1-6; perhaps TRBD1 as D (5 bases). CDR3 size: 15 residues. Germline V lookup: CDR1 MGHDK, CDR2 SYGVNS. Deletions cut 1 base from V and 8 bases from J, with 12 bases between. The CDR3 spells CASSESPGYDSPLHF. The CDR3 nucleotides read TGTGCCAGCAGTGAATCCCCAGGGTACGATTCACCCCTCCACTTT.

This clonotype showed up many times. The J gene is TRBJ2-5, the V gene TRBV6-2 or TRBV6-3; 7 bases are shared with TRBD1. The CDR3 runs to 14 residues. Germline V gene sequence: CDR1 MNHEY, CDR2 SVGEGT. Trimming at V came to 6 bases and at J to 4 bases, leaving 8 bases not matched to a gene. CDR3 residues: CASRPDRVGETQYF. The DNA of the CDR3 is TGTGCCAGCAGACCAGACAGGGTGGGAGAGACCCAGTACTTC.

V is TRBV11-2 and J is TRBJ1-2; D possibly corresponds to TRBD1 (6 bases). This CDR3 comprises 14 residues. The V and J ends lost 1 base and 3 bases respectively, with 9 bases between them. Germline V gene sequence: CDR1 SGHAT, CDR2 FQNNGV. The CDR3 loop is CASSLGTADYGYTF. The CDR3, as DNA: TGTGCCAGCAGCTTAGGGACAGCCGACTATGGCTACACCTTC.

The genes are TRBV5-1 and TRBJ2-3; 10 bases agree with TRBD1. From germline, CDR1 is SGHRS and CDR2 YFSETQ. The junction had 8 bases not matched to a gene; V was cut back by 3 bases and J by 1 base. This CDR3 comprises 17 residues. This CDR3 reads CASSSNAGTGGTDTQYF. For the CDR3, the DNA is TGCGCCAGCAGCTCCAACGCCGGGACAGGGGGCACAGATACGCAGTATTTT.

This clonotype was recorded a few times. The V and J genes are TRBV10-2 and TRBJ2-5; TRBD1 matches 9 bases. The V gene end was trimmed by 9 bases and the J gene end by 1 base; junction bases not matched to a gene: 3. CDR3 length: 13 residues. In germline, CDR1 is WSHSY, CDR2 SAAADI. CDR3 nucleotide sequence: TGCGCCAGTTGGGGACAGGGCCAAGAGACCCAGTACTTC. Protein sequence: CASWGQGQETQYF.

The chain is built from TRBV20-1 and TRBJ1-2, with D uncertain. V lost 0 bases to trimming and J lost 4 bases, with 9 bases between them. Germline CDR1 DFQATT, CDR2 SNEGSKA (reference sequence). The length of the CDR3 is 13 residues. CDR3 DNA sequence: TGCAGTGCTAGAGACGGGATGCTCTATGGCTACACCTTC. Protein: CSARDGMLYGYTF.

Remarks on this clonotype: A much more abundant neighbour one base away suggests this may be a read error. The genes are TRBV6-5 and TRBJ1-6, with D uncertain. Trimming removed 5 bases at V and 6 bases at J, with 17 bases between. Germline loops: CDR1 MNHEY, CDR2 SVGAGI. The CDR3 spans 16 residues. The CDR3 spells CASSHIRSGVNSPLHF. The CDR3 DNA reads as TGTGCCAGCAGTCACATCCGTTCAGGCGTTAATTCACCCCTCCACTTT.

There are a few counts of this clonotype. The V gene is TRBV28, the J gene TRBJ2-7, with D unclear. Germline values: CDR1 MDHEN, CDR2 SYDVKM. This CDR3 region has 14 residues. Trimming took off 1 base at V and 5 bases at J, with 12 bases between the two ends. The CDR3 nucleotides are TGTGCCAGCAGTTTATTAGCCGGGTCCCACGAGCAGTACTTC. Translation: CASSLLAGSHEQYF.

This rearrangement joins TRBV18 to TRBJ1-3; no firm D call. The CDR3 spans 13 residues. V dropped 3 bases and J dropped 6 bases, with 9 bases sitting between them. Germline V gene sequence: CDR1 KGHSH, CDR2 LQKENI. The CDR3 reads CASSPDQENTIYF. In nucleotides, the CDR3 is TGTGCCAGCTCACCGGACCAGGAAAACACCATATATTTT.